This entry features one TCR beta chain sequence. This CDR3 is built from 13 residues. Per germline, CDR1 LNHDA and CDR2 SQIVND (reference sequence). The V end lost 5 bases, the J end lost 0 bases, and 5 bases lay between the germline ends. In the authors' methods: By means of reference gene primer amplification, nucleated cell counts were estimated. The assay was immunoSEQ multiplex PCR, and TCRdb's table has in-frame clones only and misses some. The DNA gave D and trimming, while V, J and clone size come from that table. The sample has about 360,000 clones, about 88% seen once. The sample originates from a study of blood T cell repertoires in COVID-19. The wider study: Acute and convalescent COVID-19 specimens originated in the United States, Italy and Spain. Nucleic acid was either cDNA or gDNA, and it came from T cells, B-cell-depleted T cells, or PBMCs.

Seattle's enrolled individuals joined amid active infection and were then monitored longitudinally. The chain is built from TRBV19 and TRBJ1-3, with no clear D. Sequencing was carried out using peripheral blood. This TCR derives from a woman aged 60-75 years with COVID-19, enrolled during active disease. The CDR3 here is CASSYNSGNTIYF. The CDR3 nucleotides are TGTGCCAGTAGTTATAACTCTGGAAACACCATATATTTT.